The clone carrying this T cell receptor (beta chain) turned up a few times. Trimming removed 3 bases from V and 5 bases from J, with 11 bases in between. Germline V gene lookup returns CDR1 SGHTA and CDR2 FQGTGA. The CDR3 consists of 13 residues. TCRdb processed the RT-PCR reads anew with MiXCR; each CDR3 protein has one entry. The sample includes hundreds of thousands of distinct CDR3 sequences, 7.5% to 8.5% of them seen just once. This sample is part of a study of response to subunit inactivated influenza vaccine. The J gene is TRBJ2-7, the V gene TRBV7-3; possible D gene TRBD2, 5 bases. This clonotype was obtained from a man between 50 and 69 years old who received an inactivated influenza vaccine. This specimen consisted of PBMCs from blood, obtained less than 25 months after vaccination. CDR3 sequence (DNA): TGTGCCAGCAGCTTGAGTCCGGGAAACGAGCAGTACTTC. Protein product: CASSLSPGNEQYF.